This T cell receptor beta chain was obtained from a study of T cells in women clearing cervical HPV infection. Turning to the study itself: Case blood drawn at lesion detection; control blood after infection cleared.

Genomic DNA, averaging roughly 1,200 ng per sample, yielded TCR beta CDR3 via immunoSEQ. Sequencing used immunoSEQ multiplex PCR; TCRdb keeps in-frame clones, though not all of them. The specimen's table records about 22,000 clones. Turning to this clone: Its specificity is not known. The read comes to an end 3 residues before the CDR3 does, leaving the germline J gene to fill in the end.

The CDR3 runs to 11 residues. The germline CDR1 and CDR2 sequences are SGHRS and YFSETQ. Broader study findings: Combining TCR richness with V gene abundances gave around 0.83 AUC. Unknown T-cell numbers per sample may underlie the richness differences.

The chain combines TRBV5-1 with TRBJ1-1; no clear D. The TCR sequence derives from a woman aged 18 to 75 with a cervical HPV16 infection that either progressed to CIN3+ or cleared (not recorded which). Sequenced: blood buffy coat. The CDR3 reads CASSRGVEAFF. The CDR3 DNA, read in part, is TGCGCCAGCAGCCGCGGGGTCGAA.